This passage covers 5 T cell receptor beta chains from one sample sequenced in a study of T cell repertoires in cytomegalovirus infection. TCRdb reanalysed the reads using MiXCR and keeps one entry per CDR3 protein. The sample records hundreds of thousands of distinct CDR3 sequences, roughly a tenth being singletons. Sequencing was carried out using PBMCs. All receptors come from a human donor in good health (CMV status not recorded). Some clones in this sample may be carry-over from other donors' samples.

The chain joins TRBV15 to TRBJ2-7, with D perhaps TRBD2 (6 bases). The germline CDR1 and CDR2 sequences are LNHNV and YYDKDF (reference sequence). Trimming removed 0 bases from V and 2 bases from J, with 14 bases in between. This CDR3 region has 16 residues. The CDR3 bases are TGTGCCACCAGCAGAGATTGGGCGGGACCGACCTACGAGCAGTACTTC. Protein product: CATSRDWAGPTYEQYF. Complete variable domain (other parts from reference TRBV15 and TRBJ2-7): DAMVIQNPRYQVTQFGKPVTLSCSQTLNHNVMYWYQQKSSQAPKLLFHYYDKDFNNEADTPDNFQSRRPNTSFCFLDIRSPGLGDTAMYLCATSRDWAGPTYEQYFGPGTRLTVT.

This clonotype occurred many times. The V gene is TRBV3-1, the J gene TRBJ1-1, with D uncertain. This CDR3 is built from 13 residues. Germline V CDR1 and CDR2: LGHDT, YNNKEL (reference sequence). Trimming left V 1 base short and J 9 bases short, with 12 bases between. The CDR3, as DNA: TGTGCCAGCAGCCAAGTGAGAAGGGATCAAGCTTTCTTT. It translates to CASSQVRRDQAFF.

This clonotype was detected ten times or more. The chain recombines TRBV3-1 with TRBJ2-1; TRBD1 matches at 8 bases. V was pared by 3 bases and J by 2 bases, with 12 bases of the junction left unmatched. The CDR3 has 18 amino acids. Germline V gene lookup returns CDR1 LGHDT and CDR2 YNNKEL (reference sequence). The CDR3 here is CASSQSRQGALPYNEQFF. CDR3 DNA sequence: TGTGCCAGCAGCCAGTCCCGCCAGGGGGCTCTCCCCTACAATGAGCAGTTCTTC.

Details on this clonotype: A read error may produce the germline difference seen at one junction end. The gene calls are TRBV20-1 and TRBJ2-4; D is ambiguous. This CDR3 is 17 amino acids long. CDR1 and CDR2 (germline): DFQATT, SNEGSKA (reference sequence). The CDR3 protein is CGASPPGRVKGKNIQYF. The CDR3 DNA reads TGCGGTGCTAGTCCCCCAGGACGGGTTAAGGGCAAAAACATTCAGTACTTC.

V gene TRBV11-3 combines with J gene TRBJ2-1; 15 bases are shared with TRBD2. This CDR3 is 16 amino acids long. V dropped 5 bases and J dropped 7; count of bases not matched to a gene: 6. Germline CDR1 is SGHNT and CDR2 is YENEEA. DNA for the CDR3: TGTGCCAGCAGCAGAAGGACTAGCGGGGGGGGGAATGAGCAGTTCTTC. This gives the protein CASSRRTSGGGNEQFF.